This T cell receptor beta chain emerged from a study of early T cells in non-severe SARS-CoV-2 infection. This clonotype was detected a few times. A single record per CDR3 protein comes from TCRdb applying MiXCR to the 5' RACE reads. The sample has about 44,000 distinct CDR3 sequences, about 23% seen once; the top ten hold just over 4.5%. Source: whole blood, taken at baseline. The source is an adult who was a healthcare worker with PCR-confirmed SARS-CoV-2 infection or an uninfected control (not recorded which).

The CDR3 nucleotides are TGTGCCAGCTCACCCGAGACGGACAGAACTGAAGCTTTCTTT. Translation gives CASSPETDRTEAFF. V is TRBV18 and J is TRBJ1-1; a weak D match, TRBD1 (6 bases). Germline lookup yields CDR1 KGHSH and CDR2 LQKENI. The CDR3 loop spans 14 amino acids. V lost 3 bases and J 5 bases, leaving 13 bases between the germline ends.